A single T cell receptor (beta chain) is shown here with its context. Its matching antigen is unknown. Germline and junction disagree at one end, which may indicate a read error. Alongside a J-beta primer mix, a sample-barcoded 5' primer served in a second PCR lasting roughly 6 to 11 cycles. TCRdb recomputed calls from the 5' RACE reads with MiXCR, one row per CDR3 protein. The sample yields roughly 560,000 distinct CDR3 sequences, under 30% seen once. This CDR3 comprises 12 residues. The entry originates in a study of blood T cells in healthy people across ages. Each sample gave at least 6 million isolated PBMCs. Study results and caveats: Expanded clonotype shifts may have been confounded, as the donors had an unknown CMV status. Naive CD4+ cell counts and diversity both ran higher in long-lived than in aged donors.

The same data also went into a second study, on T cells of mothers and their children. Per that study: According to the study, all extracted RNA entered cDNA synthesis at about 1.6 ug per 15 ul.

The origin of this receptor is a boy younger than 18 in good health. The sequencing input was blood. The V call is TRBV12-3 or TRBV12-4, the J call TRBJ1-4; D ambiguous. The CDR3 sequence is CASSFPNEKPFF. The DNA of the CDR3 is TGTGCCAGCAGTTTTCCTAATGAAAAACCGTTTTTT.